This T cell receptor beta chain was sequenced in a study of shared clonotypes between healthy human individuals. Study findings and constraints: Owing to a small donor count, the genetic and exposure-history diversity represented was limited. When compared with the clonotypes that were shared by all four sorted-subset donors, the non-shared clonotypes turned out to have lower generation probabilities.

Germline CDR1 SGHRS, CDR2 YFSETQ. The V end was cut by 6 bases, the J end by 2 bases, with 23 bases between. The CDR3 consists of 18 residues. Original processing methods: Filtering differed, since immunoSEQ gave only junction sequences and no quality scores. Some clones are missing from TCRdb's copy, which holds only in-frame ones; the method was immunoSEQ multiplex PCR. V, J and clone size are those of that table, while D and trimming were read from the DNA. The sample comprises about 2.2 million clones, 80% to 95% of which are singletons, and around 1.7% rests with the top ten. Concerning this clone itself: What it binds is unknown.

CD8 cells classed as naive were CD45RO-negative and positively selected for CCR7, excluding terminally differentiated effector memory CD45RA+ cells. Sequencing was done on a sample of naive CD8+ T cells from PBMCs. The clonotype originates from a young man in good health. Some clones in this sample may be carry-over from other donors' samples. The gene calls are TRBV5-1 and TRBJ2-2; D is undetermined. CDR3 residues: CASTLRGYQTFNTGELFF. CDR3 sequence (DNA): TGCGCCAGCACCCTAAGAGGTTATCAAACCTTTAACACCGGGGAGCTGTTTTTT.